The 11 T cell receptor beta chains below come from one sample, sequenced in a study of shared clonotypes between healthy human individuals. Repertoires were generated with immunoSEQ multiplex PCR, while TCRdb's copy carries only in-frame clones and drops some. The sample consists of 2,500,000 or so clones, 90% to 95% of them appearing once. The specimen was naive CD4+ T cells from PBMCs. As to subset: CD45RA+ positively selected. Receptor source: a man aged 18-30 years in good health. Some clones in this sample may be carry-over from other donors' samples.

The rearrangement joins TRBV29-1 to TRBJ1-1; D is ambiguous. Trimming left V 4 bases short and J 6 bases short, with 9 bases between. Germline loops: CDR1 SQVTM, CDR2 ANQGSEA. The CDR3 has 11 residues. CDR3 DNA sequence: TGCAGCGTTGTGGCTCTCGCTGAAGCTTTCTTT. Translation: CSVVALAEAFF.

V is TRBV28 and J is TRBJ1-4; D possibly corresponds to TRBD1 (5 bases). Trimming took 3 bases from V and 7 from J, leaving 18 bases between them. This CDR3 is built from 16 residues. Germline V lookup: CDR1 MDHEN, CDR2 SYDVKM. DNA of the CDR3: TGTGCCAGCAGTTTTTGGGGACGAGGGGTGGGTGAAAAACTGTTTTTT. This sequence encodes CASSFWGRGVGEKLFF.

This rearrangement joins TRBV10-3 to TRBJ2-7; the D gene is possibly TRBD1 (5 bases). This CDR3 spans 13 amino acids. V was pared by 4 bases and J by 7 bases, with 14 bases between. The germline gives CDR1 ENHRY, CDR2 SYGVKD. The CDR3 spells CAISVGQFGEQYF. The CDR3 DNA is TGTGCCATCAGTGTGGGGCAGTTTGGGGAGCAGTACTTC.

The chain carries TRBV28 and TRBJ1-2, with D possibly matching TRBD1 (5 bases). In germline, CDR1 is MDHEN, CDR2 SYDVKM. The ends were cut back, 4 bases at V and 4 bases at J, with 22 bases in the middle. This CDR3 is built from 17 residues. CDR3 DNA sequence: TGTGCCAGCAGTTCGCACGCGGGGGGGATGGGACTCTATGGCTACACCTTC. Amino acids: CASSSHAGGMGLYGYTF.

The rearrangement links TRBV6-5 to TRBJ1-1; D uncertain. V was clipped by 0 bases and J by 4 bases, with 6 bases between them. Germline CDR1 reads MNHEY; CDR2 reads SVGAGI. This CDR3 spans 13 amino acids. The CDR3 DNA sequence: TGTGCCAGCAGTTACTCTTTCCGCACTGAAGCTTTCTTT. Translating gives CASSYSFRTEAFF.

This clone was detected only a few times. The chain carries TRBV2 and TRBJ1-1; TRBD1 is a possible D gene (6 bases). V was clipped by 4 bases and J by 8 bases, with 14 bases between them. CDR3 length: 13 residues. The germline gives CDR1 SNHLY, CDR2 FYNNEI. CDR3 sequence: CASSGGQRLEAFF. CDR3 bases: TGTGCCAGCAGTGGCGGACAGCGCCTAGAAGCTTTCTTT. The full variable domain, with the rest looked up from reference TRBV2 and TRBJ1-1, is EPEVTQTPSHQVTQMGQEVILRCVPISNHLYFYWYRQILGQKVEFLVSFYNNEISEKSEIFDDQFSVERPDGSNFTLKIRSTKLEDSAMYFCASSGGQRLEAFFGQGTRLTVV.

This clone appeared once. The chain uses TRBV5-4 and TRBJ2-5, with TRBD1 matching over 9 bases. This CDR3 is 16 amino acids long. CDR1 is SGHNT and CDR2 is YYREEE in the germline V gene (reference sequence). V shed 4 bases and J 1 base; nucleotides not matched to a gene: 8. CDR3 nucleotide sequence: TGTGCCAGCAGCGCCGGTACGGGACAGGGCCAAGAGACCCAGTACTTC. Its protein product is CASSAGTGQGQETQYF.

The chain carries TRBV5-1 and TRBJ2-2; perhaps TRBD2 as D (6 bases). CDR1 SGHRS and CDR2 YFSETQ come from the germline V gene. The CDR3 runs 16 residues. V dropped 0 bases and J dropped 2 bases, with 11 bases sitting between them. The CDR3 DNA follows: TGCGCCAGCAGCTTGGCGGGCGGGATCAACACCGGGGAGCTGTTTTTT. Translation gives CASSLAGGINTGELFF.

The chain joins TRBV9 to TRBJ2-7; D may be TRBD1 (6 bases). V lost 0 bases to trimming and J lost 4 bases, with 11 bases between them. This CDR3 has 14 amino acids. Germline loops: CDR1 SGDLS, CDR2 YYNGEE. The CDR3 here is CASSVGPTGYEQYF. The CDR3 nucleotides read TGTGCCAGCAGCGTAGGCCCCACAGGGTACGAGCAGTACTTC.

The V call is TRBV5-1, the J call TRBJ2-1, with 8 bases lining up with TRBD2. The CDR3 loop spans 15 amino acids. Germline V gene lookup returns CDR1 SGHRS and CDR2 YFSETQ. J gave up 0 bases and V 2 bases, and 1 base lay outside the gene matches. CDR3 protein: CASSLLADSYNEQFF. CDR3 coding DNA: TGCGCCAGCAGCTTACTAGCGGACTCCTACAATGAGCAGTTCTTC.

A single count supports this clone. The V and J genes are TRBV10-1 and TRBJ2-3, with D perhaps assigned TRBD1 or TRBD2 (5 bases each). V dropped 6 bases and J dropped 2 bases, with 18 bases sitting between them. This CDR3 contains 16 residues. Per the germline V gene, CDR1 is WNHNN and CDR2 is SYGVQD (reference sequence). For the CDR3, the DNA is TGCGCCAGCAGCCTGGGACGGAGTGAGCACACAGATACGCAGTATTTT. Translating gives CASSLGRSEHTDTQYF.